One and the same sample provided the 13 T cell receptor beta chains below, sequenced in a study of T cell repertoires in cytomegalovirus infection. One entry per CDR3 protein results from TCRdb running MiXCR on the reads. Among 650,000 to 850,000 distinct CDR3 sequences listed, about 29% were seen once. Their target antigens are unknown. This specimen consisted of cultured CD8+ T cells from PBMCs, obtained from culture after CMV antigen stimulation. All receptors derive from a human donor in good health (CMV status not recorded). Some clones in this sample may be carry-over from other donors' samples.

The chain links TRBV12-3 or TRBV12-4 to TRBJ1-2, with 11 bases aligning to TRBD1. The CDR3 totals 14 residues. The V gene end was trimmed by 11 bases and the J gene end by 7 bases; junction bases not matched to a gene: 12. The CDR3 DNA reads as TGTGCCGGACGGGAAGGACAGGGGGCGAGTGGCTACACCTTC. Its protein is CAGREGQGASGYTF.

This clonotype was seen a handful of times. The rearrangement uses TRBV19 and TRBJ1-5; D is unclear. The CDR3 runs to 14 residues. V was shortened by 6 bases and J by 3 bases, with 12 bases between the two germline ends. Per germline, CDR1 LNHDA and CDR2 SQIVND (reference sequence). The CDR3 DNA follows: TGTGCCAGTAGCCGGGTCCCTTTCAATCAGCCCCAGCATTTT. It codes for CASSRVPFNQPQHF.

This chain connects TRBV12-3 or TRBV12-4 to TRBJ1-6; tentative D call: TRBD1 (6 bases). This CDR3 has 14 residues. V was cut by 6 bases and J by 9 bases, with 15 bases left in between. In DNA form, the CDR3 reads TGTGCCAGCAGCCAGATTGGGACAAGTTCACCCCTCCACTTT. Its protein product is CASSQIGTSSPLHF.

This chain links TRBV6-6 with TRBJ1-1, with TRBD1 identical over 10 bases. Germline V CDR1 and CDR2: MNHNY, SVGAGI (reference sequence). The trim removed 2 bases at V and 1 base at J, leaving 10 bases unmatched. The CDR3 extends over 18 amino acids. CDR3 sequence reads: CASSYIRQGAPTNTEAFF. The CDR3 region has the DNA TGTGCCAGCAGTTACATTCGACAGGGGGCTCCGACGAACACTGAAGCTTTCTTT.

The chain has TRBV5-1 and TRBJ2-7, with D unclear. Looked up from germline, CDR1 is SGHRS and CDR2 is YFSETQ. Trimming removed 2 bases at V and 6 bases at J, with 15 bases between. The CDR3 consists of 14 residues. The chain's CDR3 is CASSFATSKSEQYF. CDR3 coding DNA: TGCGCCAGCAGCTTCGCCACCTCCAAGAGCGAGCAGTACTTC.

With regard to this clonotype: A much more abundant neighbour one base away suggests this may be a read error. The V call is TRBV7-6, the J call TRBJ2-3, with 10 positions matching TRBD1. Germline V gene lookup returns CDR1 SGHVS and CDR2 FNYEAQ. The CDR3 is 14 amino acids. This CDR3 is CPSSSGQGSDTQYF. The DNA of the CDR3 is TGTCCCAGCAGCTCGGGACAGGGGTCAGATACGCAGTATTTT.

This clonotype was observed a few times. The chain links TRBV29-1 to TRBJ1-3; D gene ambiguous. Germline CDR1 and CDR2: SQVTM and ANQGSEA. The V end lost 4 bases, the J end lost 8 bases, and 9 bases lay between the germline ends. This CDR3 has 11 amino acids. CDR3 protein: CSVGGWDTIYF. The DNA of the CDR3 is TGCAGCGTTGGAGGTTGGGACACCATATATTTT.

The V gene is TRBV6-1, the J gene TRBJ2-3; no clear D. This CDR3 has 16 amino acids. With 2 bases removed from V and 5 bases from J, the gap between germline ends came to 17 bases. Per germline, CDR1 MNHNS and CDR2 SASEGT. This CDR3 is CASSELLFQMEDTQYF. DNA of the CDR3: TGTGCCAGCAGTGAACTCCTCTTCCAGATGGAAGATACGCAGTATTTT.

The chain recombines TRBV29-1 with TRBJ2-1, with D perhaps matching TRBD1 or TRBD2 (5 bases each). The CDR3 consists of 15 residues. Trimming pared 1 base from V and 2 bases from J, leaving 12 bases between. CDR1 and CDR2 from the germline V gene are SQVTM and ANQGSEA. The CDR3: CSVEGHPGPYNEQFF. The DNA for the CDR3 is TGCAGCGTTGAAGGACACCCGGGACCCTACAATGAGCAGTTCTTC.

The chain employs TRBV7-9 and TRBJ2-2, with a weak D call TRBD2 (6 bases). The CDR3 totals 14 residues. V lost 2 bases to trimming and J lost 7 bases, with 11 bases between them. Looked up from germline, CDR1 is SEHNR and CDR2 is FQNEAQ (reference sequence). For the CDR3, the DNA is TGTGCCAGCAGCTTAACTAGCACTGGCGGGGAGCTGTTTTTT. Its translation is CASSLTSTGGELFF.

A few counts support this clonotype. The V call is TRBV7-9, the J call TRBJ1-2; the match to TRBD1 covers 10 bases. V lost 1 base to trimming and J lost 5 bases; unmatched junction nucleotides: 16. Germline values: CDR1 SEHNR, CDR2 FQNEAQ (reference sequence). This CDR3 has 19 residues. The CDR3 sequence: CASSLVGQGPESPAYGYTF. For the CDR3, the DNA is TGTGCCAGCAGCTTAGTGGGACAGGGGCCCGAGTCCCCCGCGTATGGCTACACCTTC.

This chain links TRBV7-6 with TRBJ2-5; D perhaps matches TRBD2 (5 bases). This CDR3 has 14 amino acids. V shed 7 bases and J shed 4 bases, with 16 bases lying between them. Germline loops: CDR1 SGHVS, CDR2 FNYEAQ. CDR3 bases: TGTGCCAGCACCCTCCCGGCGGGCGGAGAGACCCAGTACTTC. Encoded protein: CASTLPAGGETQYF.

The rearrangement uses TRBV4-1 and TRBJ2-3; D gene uncertain. Trimming removed 2 bases from V and 5 bases from J, with 8 bases in between. Germline CDR1 is MGHRA and CDR2 is YSYEKL. The CDR3 runs to 13 residues. CDR3 loop: CASSQFNEDTQYF. CDR3 nucleotide sequence: TGCGCCAGCAGCCAATTCAATGAAGATACGCAGTATTTT.